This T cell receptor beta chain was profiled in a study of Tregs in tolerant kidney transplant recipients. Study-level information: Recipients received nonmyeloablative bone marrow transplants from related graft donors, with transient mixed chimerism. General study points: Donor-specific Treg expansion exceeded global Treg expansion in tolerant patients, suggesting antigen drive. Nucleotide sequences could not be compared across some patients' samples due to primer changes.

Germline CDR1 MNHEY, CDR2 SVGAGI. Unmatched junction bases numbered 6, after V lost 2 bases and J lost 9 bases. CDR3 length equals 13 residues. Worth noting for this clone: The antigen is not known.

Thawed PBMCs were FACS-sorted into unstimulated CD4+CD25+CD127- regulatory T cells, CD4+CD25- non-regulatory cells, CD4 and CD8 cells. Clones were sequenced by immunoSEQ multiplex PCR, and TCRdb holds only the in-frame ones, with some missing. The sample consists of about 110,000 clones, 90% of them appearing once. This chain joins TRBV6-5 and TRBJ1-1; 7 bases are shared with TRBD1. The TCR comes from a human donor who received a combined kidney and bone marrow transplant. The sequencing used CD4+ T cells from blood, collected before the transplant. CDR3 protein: CASSYKGGEKAFF. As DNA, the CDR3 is TGTGCCAGCAGTTACAAAGGGGGCGAAAAAGCTTTCTTT.